This TCR beta chain originates from a study of T cells after yellow fever vaccination. Study results and caveats: Overlap between CD4 and CD8 compartments was detected for a small share of clonotypes.

In its sample, this clonotype was seen many times. Its matching antigen is unknown. Germline V gene sequence: CDR1 LGHNA, CDR2 YNFKEQ. Trimming pared 1 base from V and 2 bases from J, leaving 14 bases between. This CDR3 contains 16 residues. TCRdb analysed the 5' RACE reads with MiXCR anew, one entry per CDR3 protein. The data contain tens of thousands of distinct CDR3 sequences, roughly 7.4% of them seen just once; the ten biggest clones take up 36%. V and J are TRBV4-2 and TRBJ2-5; maybe TRBD1 (5 bases). The TCR was taken from a man under 40 who received the YFV17D yellow fever vaccine. The material sequenced was CD8+ T cells sorted from PBMCs, taken 15 days after the yellow fever booster vaccination. The CDR3 is CASSQAFTTVQETQYF. CDR3 in DNA: TGTGCCAGCAGCCAAGCCTTCACGACAGTACAAGAGACCCAGTACTTC.